Below, 22 T cell receptor beta chains from the same sample are listed, as sequenced in a study of control samples from healthy donors and cancer patients. Repertoires were generated with immunoSEQ multiplex PCR, while TCRdb's copy carries only in-frame clones and drops some. Among about 70,000 clones, about four fifths were seen once, and the ten largest hold 2.5% to 3%. Input material: PBMCs. These receptors were taken from a woman aged 50 to 60 with lung cancer.

The gene calls are TRBV28 and TRBJ1-1, with 8 bases identical to TRBD1. Trimming took 4 bases from V and 4 from J; bases not matched to a gene: 8. From germline, CDR1 is MDHEN and CDR2 SYDVKM. The CDR3 sequence is 15 residues long. CDR3 bases: TGTGCCAGCAGTTCCCGGACAGGGAGGGCCACTGAAGCTTTCTTT. This gives the protein CASSSRTGRATEAFF. The whole variable domain, remainder taken from reference TRBV28 and TRBJ1-1, is DVKVTQSSRYLVKRTGEKVFLECVQDMDHENMFWYRQDPGLGLRLIYFSYDVKMKEKGDIPEGYSVSREKKERFSLILESASTNQTSMYLCASSSRTGRATEAFFGQGTRLTVV.

V and J are TRBV5-4 and TRBJ1-3, with D unclear. Trimming cost V 0 bases and J 0 bases, with 13 bases left between them. Germline lookup yields CDR1 SGHNT and CDR2 YYREEE (reference sequence). There are 17 residues in the CDR3. Here the CDR3 reads CASSLVGSLSSGNTIYF. In nucleotides, the CDR3 is TGTGCCAGCAGCTTGGTAGGCAGCCTGAGCTCTGGAAACACCATATATTTT.

The V gene is TRBV30, the J gene TRBJ1-3; the D is unclear. Germline lookup yields CDR1 GTSNPN and CDR2 SVGIG (reference sequence). V was cut by 0 bases and J by 1 base, with 7 bases left in between. The CDR3 length is 14 residues. The CDR3 sequence is CAWSVLGSGNTIYF. The CDR3, as DNA: TGTGCCTGGAGTGTACTAGGATCTGGAAACACCATATATTTT.

CDR3 sequence: CASSLGGTTSTDTQYF. In nucleotides, the CDR3 is TGTGCCAGCAGCTTGGGGGGTACGACTAGTACAGATACGCAGTATTTT. The chain is built from TRBV5-4 and TRBJ2-3; the D gene is possibly TRBD2 (6 bases). CDR1 is SGHNT and CDR2 is YYREEE in the germline V gene (reference sequence). This CDR3 has 16 residues. V was shortened by 0 bases and J by 3 bases, with 14 bases between the two germline ends.

This chain links TRBV18 with TRBJ1-1; D may be TRBD1 (6 bases). This CDR3 contains 11 residues. With 7 bases removed from V and 8 bases from J, the gap between germline ends came to 11 bases. The germline CDR1 and CDR2 sequences are KGHSH and LQKENI. CDR3 region: CASYHGGEAFF. Here the CDR3 DNA reads TGTGCCAGCTACCACGGGGGCGAAGCTTTCTTT.

The genes are TRBV7-9 and TRBJ1-2; D possibly corresponds to TRBD1 (5 bases). CDR1 and CDR2 from the germline V gene are SEHNR and FQNEAQ (reference sequence). There are 14 residues in the CDR3. V was pared by 0 bases and J by 4 bases, with 9 bases between. The CDR3: CASSLATDFYGYTF. The CDR3 coding sequence is TGTGCCAGCAGCTTAGCGACAGACTTCTATGGCTACACCTTC.

The chain combines TRBV29-1 with TRBJ1-2; a weak D match, TRBD1 (5 bases). The V end lost 5 bases, the J end lost 2 bases, and 6 bases lay between the germline ends. The CDR3 runs 11 residues. Germline CDR1 and CDR2: SQVTM and ANQGSEA. The CDR3 protein is CSVQGNYGYTF. In DNA form, the CDR3 reads TGCAGCGTTCAGGGCAACTATGGCTACACCTTC.

The table lists this clone with a few counts. This rearrangement joins TRBV19 to TRBJ1-2, with 10 bases lining up with TRBD1. The CDR3 totals 16 residues. Germline V gene data show CDR1 as LNHDA and CDR2 as SQIVND (reference sequence). After removal of 7 bases from V and 5 bases from J, the junction contained 13 bases not matched to a gene. CDR3 sequence reads: CASNPTRDRGRYGYTF. The CDR3 DNA is TGTGCCAGTAACCCAACCAGGGACAGGGGAAGATATGGCTACACCTTC.

The count of this clone is one. This chain joins TRBV5-4 and TRBJ2-1, with D uncertain. Trimming removed 0 bases at V and 3 bases at J, with 13 bases between. The germline V gene has CDR1 SGHNT and CDR2 YYREEE (reference sequence). The CDR3 covers 16 residues. CDR3 in amino acids: CASSLGRPPNYNEQFF. The CDR3 bases are TGTGCCAGCAGCTTGGGCAGGCCGCCGAACTACAATGAGCAGTTCTTC.

The V gene is TRBV12-5, the J gene TRBJ1-6; maybe TRBD1 (5 bases). Trimming cost V 5 bases and J 5 bases, with 10 bases left between them. This CDR3 comprises 14 residues. CDR1 is LGHNT and CDR2 is FRNRAP in the germline V gene. The CDR3 protein is CASGAGLHNSPLHF. Written as DNA, the CDR3 is TGTGCTAGTGGTGCGGGACTTCATAATTCACCCCTCCACTTT.

The chain carries TRBV30 and TRBJ1-2, with a weak D call TRBD1 (6 bases). From germline, CDR1 is GTSNPN and CDR2 SVGIG (reference sequence). Deletions cut 0 bases from V and 4 bases from J, with 18 bases between. The CDR3 contains 16 residues. The CDR3 DNA is TGTGCCTGGAGTGTGGTCGTTCCAGGGGTGACCTATGGCTACACCTTC. This encodes CAWSVVVPGVTYGYTF.

The gene calls are TRBV30 and TRBJ1-4; weak D call: TRBD1 (5 bases). This CDR3 region has 13 residues. Germline assignment: CDR1 GTSNPN and CDR2 SVGIG (reference sequence). Trimming stripped 7 bases from V and 8 bases from J, with 17 bases between. The CDR3 protein is CASYGGGSEKLFF. CDR3 DNA sequence: TGTGCCTCTTATGGTGGGGGGAGCGAAAAACTGTTTTTT.

This rearrangement joins TRBV5-1 to TRBJ2-2; weak D call: TRBD2 (5 bases). The ends were cut back, 0 bases at V and 0 bases at J, with 9 bases in the middle. This CDR3 is 16 amino acids long. In germline, CDR1 is SGHRS, CDR2 YFSETQ. CDR3 coding DNA: TGCGCCAGCAGCTTGGAGGCGGGCTCGAACACCGGGGAGCTGTTTTTT. Translated: CASSLEAGSNTGELFF.

The chain joins TRBV12-3 or TRBV12-4 to TRBJ1-1; D is unclear. The CDR3 covers 10 residues. The V end was cut by 6 bases, the J end by 8 bases, with 7 bases between. In DNA, the CDR3 is TGTGCCAGCAGCATAGGGGAAGCTTTCTTT. Translated: CASSIGEAFF.

V and J are TRBV29-1 and TRBJ1-1; maybe TRBD1 (5 bases). The ends were cut back, 2 bases at V and 11 bases at J, with 15 bases in the middle. The CDR3 totals 12 residues. Germline V CDR1 and CDR2: SQVTM, ANQGSEA. In nucleotides, the CDR3 is TGCAGCGTTGAAAAATCCAGGGCCAGTGCTTTCTTT. As protein: CSVEKSRASAFF.

The chain links TRBV7-6 to TRBJ1-6; D may be TRBD1 (6 bases). The germline gives CDR1 SGHVS, CDR2 FNYEAQ. V was shortened by 3 bases and J by 7 bases, with 13 bases between the two germline ends. This CDR3 is built from 15 residues. CDR3 in DNA: TGTGCCAGCAGCTTCTCAGGGGATCAGAATTCACCCCTCCACTTT. Translation gives CASSFSGDQNSPLHF.

This chain links TRBV4-3 with TRBJ2-1; 7 bases match TRBD2. Germline assignment: CDR1 LGHNA and CDR2 YSLEER. Losses at the gene ends were 1 base for V and 4 bases for J; bases not matched to a gene: 7. This CDR3 contains 16 residues. CDR3 protein: CASSQGVGGGYNEQFF. Written as DNA, the CDR3 is TGCGCCAGCAGCCAAGGCGTCGGGGGAGGGTACAATGAGCAGTTCTTC.

The rearrangement links TRBV5-4 to TRBJ2-5, with TRBD2 matching 8 bases. The CDR3 spans 12 residues. Germline values: CDR1 SGHNT, CDR2 YYREEE (reference sequence). With V trimmed by 10 bases and J by 4 bases, 6 bases remained unmatched. In nucleotides, the CDR3 is TGTGCCCACGGGAGGGCCGGAGAGACCCAGTACTTC. Its protein product is CAHGRAGETQYF.

The chain joins TRBV4-3 to TRBJ2-3; possibly TRBD1 for D (5 bases). The V and J ends lost 0 bases and 2 bases respectively, with 12 bases between them. CDR3 length equals 16 residues. CDR1 is LGHNA, CDR2 YSLEER, per germline. The CDR3 sequence is CASSQDRQRVTDTQYF. DNA of the CDR3: TGCGCCAGCAGCCAAGATCGACAGAGAGTCACAGATACGCAGTATTTT.

This clone was counted once. The rearrangement joins TRBV10-3 to TRBJ2-3, with D unresolved. The germline V and J ends were trimmed by 0 bases and 6 bases, with 7 bases remaining between them. The CDR3 contains 13 residues. Germline V gene lookup returns CDR1 ENHRY and CDR2 SYGVKD. CDR3 nucleotides: TGTGCCATCAGTGAGTCTGTACTTGATACGCAGTATTTT. Its protein is CAISESVLDTQYF.

This clone is medium-sized within its sample. The chain carries TRBV20-1 and TRBJ1-1; D perhaps matches TRBD1 (5 bases). Germline values: CDR1 DFQATT, CDR2 SNEGSKA (reference sequence). CDR3 length equals 11 residues. Trimming shortened V by 3 bases and J by 6 bases, and 8 bases separated the two germline ends. The CDR3 sequence is CSASWGSEAFF. In DNA, the CDR3 is TGCAGTGCTAGTTGGGGGTCTGAAGCTTTCTTT.

This chain connects TRBV19 to TRBJ2-3, with D uncertain. CDR1 is LNHDA and CDR2 is SQIVND in the germline V gene (reference sequence). V lost 5 bases, J lost 1 base, and 10 bases lay in between. The CDR3 has 14 amino acids. DNA of the CDR3: TGTGCCAGTAGTTTGTCAGGAGGCACAGATACGCAGTATTTT. This translates into CASSLSGGTDTQYF.